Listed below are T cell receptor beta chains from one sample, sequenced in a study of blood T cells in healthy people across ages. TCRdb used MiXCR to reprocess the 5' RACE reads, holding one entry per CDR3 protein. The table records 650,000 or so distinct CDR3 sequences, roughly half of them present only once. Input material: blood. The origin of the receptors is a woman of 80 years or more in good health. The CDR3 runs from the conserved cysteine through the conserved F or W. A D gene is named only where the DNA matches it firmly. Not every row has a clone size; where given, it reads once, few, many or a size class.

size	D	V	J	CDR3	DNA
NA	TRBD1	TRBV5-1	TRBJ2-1	CASSSQGAHEQFF	TGCGCCAGCAGCTCGCAGGGGGCCCATGAGCAGTTCTTC
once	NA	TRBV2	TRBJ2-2	CASSETGFTGELFF	TGTGCCAGCAGTGAAACGGGATTCACCGGGGAGCTGTTTTTT
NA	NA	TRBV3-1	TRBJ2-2	CASGELFF	TGTGCCAGCGGGGAGCTGTTTTTT
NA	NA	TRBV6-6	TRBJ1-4	CASSYSIRNEKLFF	TGTGCCAGCAGTTACTCGATACGTAATGAAAAACTGTTTTTT
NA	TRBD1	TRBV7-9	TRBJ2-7	CASSLGGQGGEQYF	TGTGCCAGCAGCTTAGGGGGACAGGGTGGCGAGCAGTACTTC
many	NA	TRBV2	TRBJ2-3	CASSDRSRDTQYF	TGTGCCAGCAGTGACCGATCTAGAGATACGCAGTATTTT
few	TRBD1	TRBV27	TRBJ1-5	CASSLYRDRTNQPQHF	TGTGCCAGCAGTCTCTACCGGGACAGGACTAATCAGCCCCAGCATTTT
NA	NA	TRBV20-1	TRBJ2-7	CSAGPPGLANNEQYF	TGCAGTGCTGGACCTCCGGGGCTAGCCAACAATGAGCAGTACTTC
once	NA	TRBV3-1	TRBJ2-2	CASSPIGPGELFF	TGTGCCAGCAGCCCCATCGGGCCCGGGGAGCTGTTTTTT
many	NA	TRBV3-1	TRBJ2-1	CASSQGGRGDNEQFF	TGTGCCAGCAGCCAAGGCGGCCGTGGGGACAATGAGCAGTTCTTC
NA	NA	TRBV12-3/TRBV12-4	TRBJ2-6	CASSHAYSGANALTF	TGTGCCAGCAGCCACGCGTACTCTGGGGCCAACGCCCTGACTTTC
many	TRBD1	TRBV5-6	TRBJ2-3	CASSWGQGAYTQYF	TGTGCCAGCAGCTGGGGACAGGGGGCTTATACGCAGTATTTT
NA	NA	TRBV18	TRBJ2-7	CANSPWTGSLYEQYF	TGTGCCAACTCACCATGGACCGGGAGCCTGTACGAGCAGTACTTC
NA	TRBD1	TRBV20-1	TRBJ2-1	CSAIRGGTGGFEQFF	TGCAGTGCAATCCGGGGCGGGACAGGGGGCTTCGAGCAGTTCTTC
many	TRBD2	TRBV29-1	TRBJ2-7	CSVERLAGGLSYEQYF	TGCAGCGTTGAACGACTAGCGGGAGGTCTCTCCTACGAGCAGTACTTC
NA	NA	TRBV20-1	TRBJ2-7	CSARDPGPDEQYF	TGCAGTGCTAGAGATCCAGGGCCGGACGAGCAGTACTTC
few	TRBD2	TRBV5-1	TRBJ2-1	CASSDLAGGRSNEQFF	TGCGCCAGCAGCGACCTAGCGGGAGGGCGGTCCAATGAGCAGTTCTTC
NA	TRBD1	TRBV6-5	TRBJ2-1	CATCTGGSYNEQFF	TGTGCCACCTGCACAGGGGGCTCCTACAATGAGCAGTTCTTC
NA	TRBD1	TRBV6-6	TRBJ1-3	CASHFRTGGTDTIYF	TGTGCCAGCCATTTTAGGACAGGGGGTACCGACACCATATATTTT
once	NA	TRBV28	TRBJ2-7	CASSVGQPPGYEQYF	TGTGCCAGCAGTGTCGGACAGCCCCCTGGATACGAGCAGTACTTC
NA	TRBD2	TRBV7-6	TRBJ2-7	CASSLEAGDGYEQYF	TGTGCCAGCAGCTTAGAGGCGGGGGACGGCTACGAGCAGTACTTC
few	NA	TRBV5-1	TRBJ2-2	CASSPGDTNTGELFF	TGCGCCAGCAGCCCGGGGGACACCAACACCGGGGAGCTGTTTTTT
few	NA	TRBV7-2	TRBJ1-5	CASSSEPNQPQHF	TGTGCCAGCAGCTCTGAACCGAATCAGCCCCAGCATTTT
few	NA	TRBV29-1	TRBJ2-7	CSVEVFGYEQYF	TGCAGCGTTGAAGTTTTCGGCTACGAGCAGTACTTC
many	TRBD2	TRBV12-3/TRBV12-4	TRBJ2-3	CASRRSGGRDTQYF	TGTGCCAGCAGGAGGAGCGGGGGTAGAGATACGCAGTATTTT
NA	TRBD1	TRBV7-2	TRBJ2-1	CASSVRQGSSYNEQFF	TGTGCCAGCAGCGTACGACAGGGCAGCTCCTACAATGAGCAGTTCTTC
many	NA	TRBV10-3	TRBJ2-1	CAISEGNEQFF	TGTGCCATCAGTGAGGGGAATGAGCAGTTCTTC
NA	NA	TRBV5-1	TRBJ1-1	CASSLDSGGRTEAFF	TGCGCCAGCAGCTTGGATTCTGGGGGGCGCACTGAAGCTTTCTTT
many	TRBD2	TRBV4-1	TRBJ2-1	CASSQVRLAGGNEQFF	TGCGCCAGCAGCCAAGTGCGGCTAGCGGGGGGAAATGAGCAGTTCTTC
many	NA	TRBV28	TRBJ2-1	CASRAYYPSGNEQFF	TGTGCCAGCAGAGCCTACTACCCGTCCGGCAATGAGCAGTTCTTC
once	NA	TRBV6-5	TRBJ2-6	CASSYSTRARANVLTF	TGTGCCAGCAGTTACTCGACGAGGGCCAGGGCCAACGTCCTGACTTTC
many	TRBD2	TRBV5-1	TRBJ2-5	CASTKSSGENVGTQYF	TGCGCCAGCACCAAATCTAGCGGGGAGAACGTCGGGACCCAGTACTTC
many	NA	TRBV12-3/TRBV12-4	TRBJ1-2	CASRANYGYTF	TGTGCCAGCAGGGCGAACTATGGCTACACCTTC
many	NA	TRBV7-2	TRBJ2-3	CASSPGLFRTDTQYF	TGTGCCAGCAGCCCCGGCCTTTTTCGCACAGATACGCAGTATTTT
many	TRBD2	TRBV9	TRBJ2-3	CASSAPRSGVASTDTQYF	TGTGCCAGCAGCGCCCCCAGGAGCGGGGTGGCTAGCACAGATACGCAGTATTTT
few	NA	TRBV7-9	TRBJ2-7	CASSWDPLYEQYF	TGTGCCAGCAGCTGGGACCCCCTCTACGAGCAGTACTTC
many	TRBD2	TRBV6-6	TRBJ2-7	CASSSGLASSYEQYF	TGTGCCAGCAGTTCTGGACTAGCGTCTTCCTACGAGCAGTACTTC
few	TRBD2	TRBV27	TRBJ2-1	CASSWGAGESEQFF	TGTGCCAGCAGTTGGGGAGCGGGAGAAAGTGAGCAGTTCTTC
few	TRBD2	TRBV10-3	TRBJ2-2	CAISEVGRTGELFF	TGTGCCATCAGTGAGGTCGGGAGGACCGGGGAGCTGTTTTTT
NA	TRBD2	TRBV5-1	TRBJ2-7	CASSTGTSGRWGWDEQYF	TGCGCCAGCTCCACCGGGACTAGCGGGAGATGGGGATGGGACGAGCAGTACTTC
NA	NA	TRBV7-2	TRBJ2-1	CASTRDPVGNEQFF	TGTGCCAGCACCCGGGACCCGGTGGGGAATGAGCAGTTCTTC
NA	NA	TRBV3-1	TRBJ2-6	CASSPWDNPRSGANVLTF	TGTGCCAGCAGCCCATGGGACAACCCCCGCTCTGGGGCCAACGTCCTGACTTTC
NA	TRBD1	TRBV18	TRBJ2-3	CASSPLTTGGEGTQYF	TGTGCCAGCTCACCACTCACGACAGGGGGCGAAGGTACGCAGTATTTT
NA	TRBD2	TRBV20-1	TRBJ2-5	CSARYSGGAQKTQYF	TGCAGTGCTAGATACAGCGGGGGGGCCCAAAAGACCCAGTACTTC
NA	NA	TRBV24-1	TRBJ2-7	CATSESTQYNEQYF	TGTGCCACCAGTGAGTCTACACAATATAACGAGCAGTACTTC
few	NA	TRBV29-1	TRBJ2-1	CSATGPMAIEQFF	TGCAGCGCTACGGGACCGATGGCAATTGAGCAGTTCTTC